These 14 T cell receptor beta chains came from one sample sequenced in a study of T cells in Graves' hyperthyroidism and ophthalmopathy. RNA transcripts served as the template for amplifying TCR beta CDR3 regions. First-round RT-PCR targeting the TCR CDR3 was performed with the HTBI primer set. TCRdb ran MiXCR on the multiplex PCR reads and lists one entry per CDR3 protein. This sample carries some 370,000 distinct CDR3 sequences, 11% to 15% of them seen once, and the ten largest clones take around 28%. The sequenced sample consisted of blood. Every receptor here comes from a man over 45 with Graves' ophthalmopathy.

This clonotype has ten or more counts. This chain uses TRBV5-6 with TRBJ1-1, with no clear D. CDR1 is SGHDT, CDR2 YYEEEE, per germline. Trimming pared 0 bases from V and 3 bases from J, leaving 15 bases between. The length of the CDR3 is 16 residues. The CDR3 DNA reads TGTGCCAGCAGCTTGGATCTTAAAGGGATGGACACTGAAGCTTTCTTT. It encodes CASSLDLKGMDTEAFF.

Many counts were recorded for this clonotype. The CDR3 DNA sequence: TGTGCCAGCAGCCTAGCCGGGACTGAGTACAATGAGCAGTTCTTC. Its protein product is CASSLAGTEYNEQFF. This chain connects TRBV16 to TRBJ2-1, with D tentatively TRBD2 (6 bases). The V end lost 4 bases, the J end lost 4 bases, and 14 bases lay between the germline ends. CDR1 is KGHSY and CDR2 is FQNENV in the germline V gene. CDR3 size: 15 residues.

The chain carries TRBV9 and TRBJ2-7; 8 positions agree with TRBD2. Germline CDR1 and CDR2: SGDLS and YYNGEE. This CDR3 is built from 15 residues. V lost 0 bases to trimming and J lost 4 bases; unmatched junction nucleotides: 6. CDR3 coding DNA: TGTGCCAGCAGCGTAGGATTAGCGGGAACATACGAGCAGTACTTC. This gives the protein CASSVGLAGTYEQYF.

This clonotype was seen many times. This rearrangement joins TRBV29-1 to TRBJ2-3, with 13 bases fitting TRBD2. Germline V gene data show CDR1 as SQVTM and CDR2 as ANQGSEA. The V gene end was trimmed by 6 bases and the J gene end by 4 bases; junction bases not matched to a gene: 4. CDR3 length equals 14 residues. The CDR3 DNA follows: TGCAGCGTAGGACTAGCGGGAGTCTCAGATACGCAGTATTTT. Its translation is CSVGLAGVSDTQYF.

The chain is built from TRBV6-2 or TRBV6-3 and TRBJ1-6, with D tentatively TRBD1 (6 bases). The V gene's germline CDR1 is MNHEY and CDR2 SVGEGT. This CDR3 region has 14 residues. Deletions cut 7 bases from V and 13 bases from J, with 20 bases between. The CDR3 protein is CASTQSGGVSPLHF. The CDR3 coding sequence is TGTGCCAGCACGCAATCCGGGGGCGTTTCGCCCCTCCACTTT.

There are many counts of this clonotype. The genes are TRBV12-3 or TRBV12-4 and TRBJ1-1; 7 bases fit TRBD1. The V gene end was trimmed by 7 bases and the J gene end by 1 base; junction bases not matched to a gene: 3. The length of the CDR3 is 13 residues. The DNA of the CDR3 is TGTGCCAGCAACCGGGACAGGAACACTGAAGCTTTCTTT. It translates to CASNRDRNTEAFF.

This clonotype was recorded at least ten times. V and J are TRBV5-6 and TRBJ1-2; unclear D gene. The CDR3 totals 13 residues. The germline V gene has CDR1 SGHDT and CDR2 YYEEEE. The ends were cut back, 6 bases at V and 1 base at J, with 10 bases in the middle. The CDR3 nucleotides read TGTGCCAGCACGCCGGGGAGTAACTATGGCTACACCTTC. This encodes CASTPGSNYGYTF.

The gene calls are TRBV19 and TRBJ2-1; the D gene is possibly TRBD2 (6 bases). V lost 6 bases and J lost 5, with 20 bases in between. The CDR3 extends over 16 amino acids. The germline V gene encodes CDR1 LNHDA and CDR2 SQIVND (reference sequence). Written as DNA, the CDR3 is TGTGCCAGTAGATTCCGCCGGGGGACGACAAACAATGAGCAGTTCTTC. This codes for CASRFRRGTTNNEQFF. Drawing the rest from reference TRBV19 and TRBJ2-1, the complete variable domain is DGGITQSPKYLFRKEGQNVTLSCEQNLNHDAMYWYRQDPGQGLRLIYYSQIVNDFQKGDIAEGYSVSREKKESFPLTVTSAQKNPTAFYLCASRFRRGTTNNEQFFGPGTRLTVL.

In this sample, this clonotype turned up a few times. The chain combines TRBV25-1 with TRBJ2-5; TRBD2 matches at 8 bases. Germline trimming cut 2 bases from V and 5 bases from J; bases unmatched to any gene: 7. Germline V CDR1 and CDR2: MGHDK, SYGVNS. The CDR3 extends over 15 amino acids. The CDR3 coding sequence is TGTGCCAGCAGTGAAGGAATAGCGGGAAAGGAGACCCAGTACTTC. Protein: CASSEGIAGKETQYF. The full variable domain, completed using reference TRBV25-1 and TRBJ2-5, is EADIYQTPRYLVIGTGKKITLECSQTMGHDKMYWYQQDPGMELHLIHYSYGVNSTEKGDLSSESTVSRIRTEHFPLTLESARPSHTSQYLCASSEGIAGKETQYFGPGTRLLVL.

To note about this clonotype: An end of the junction does not agree with germline; a read error may underlie this. V and J are TRBV25-1 and TRBJ2-7; 8 bases are shared with TRBD2. In germline, CDR1 is MGHDK, CDR2 SYGVNS. There are 15 residues in the CDR3. In DNA form, the CDR3 reads TGTGCCAGCTCGGCGGGGGGCAGCTTGGTACACGAGCAGCACTTC. It translates to CASSAGGSLVHEQHF.

This clonotype was detected a few times. A read error is likely, as this CDR3 ends without the conserved phenylalanine or tryptophan. The chain employs TRBV11-2 and TRBJ2-7; 11 bases fit TRBD2. The V and J ends lost 3 bases and 2 bases, in that order; junction bases with no gene match: 6. CDR1 and CDR2 from the germline V gene are SGHAT and FQNNGV. CDR3 length: 16 amino acids. CDR3 DNA sequence: TGTGCCAGCAGCTTCCGGACTAGCGGGCTACCCTACGAGCAGTACTCC. Translation: CASSFRTSGLPYEQYS.

This rearrangement joins TRBV19 to TRBJ1-5, with D possibly being TRBD1 (6 bases). V was clipped by 1 base and J by 7 bases, with 11 bases between them. Germline lookup yields CDR1 LNHDA and CDR2 SQIVND (reference sequence). CDR3 length: 14 residues. In DNA, the CDR3 is TGTGCCAGTAGTATAGCAGGGGTAACACAGCCCCAGCATTTT. As protein: CASSIAGVTQPQHF.

The rearrangement uses TRBV28 and TRBJ1-1, with D possibly matching TRBD1 (5 bases). CDR3 length equals 15 residues. V was pared by 4 bases and J by 7 bases, with 19 bases between. From germline, CDR1 is MDHEN and CDR2 SYDVKM. CDR3: CASSSHAGWGIEAFF. For the CDR3, the DNA is TGTGCCAGCAGTTCACATGCGGGGTGGGGGATTGAAGCTTTCTTT.

This chain connects TRBV19 to TRBJ2-1; possibly TRBD2 for D (6 bases). The V gene lost 10 bases and the J gene lost 7 bases, with 14 bases spanning the gap. Germline assignment: CDR1 LNHDA and CDR2 SQIVND (reference sequence). This CDR3 region has 12 residues. The CDR3 is CATWSAGNEQFF. The CDR3 DNA reads TGTGCCACTTGGTCAGCGGGTAATGAGCAGTTCTTC.